This passage covers 6 T cell receptor beta chains from one sample sequenced in a study of control samples from healthy donors and cancer patients. Profiling relied on immunoSEQ multiplex PCR, and the TCRdb table lists in-frame clones only, not all of them. The data hold roughly 80,000 clones, with around nine tenths observed a single time. Sequenced material: blood. These receptors originate from a woman between 50 and 59 years old in good health.

Within the sample, this clone is medium-sized. The chain combines TRBV25-1 with TRBJ1-6, with 9 bases aligning to TRBD1. Germline CDR1 MGHDK, CDR2 SYGVNS. The V segment lost 4 bases and the J segment 7 bases; nucleotides outside the gene matches: 2. The CDR3 spans 14 residues. CDR3 DNA sequence: TGTGCCAGCAGTGCGGGACAGGGCAATTCACCCCTCCACTTT. This translates into CASSAGQGNSPLHF.

The chain joins TRBV4-1 to TRBJ1-1; D is unclear. V lost 0 bases to trimming and J lost 1 base, with 12 bases between them. Germline values: CDR1 MGHRA, CDR2 YSYEKL. The CDR3 is 16 amino acids. CDR3 sequence: CASSQDKMAQNTEAFF. CDR3 sequence (DNA): TGCGCCAGCAGCCAAGATAAGATGGCCCAGAACACTGAAGCTTTCTTT.

The gene calls are TRBV24-1 and TRBJ1-5; 9 positions agree with TRBD1. Germline-derived CDR1 and CDR2 are KGHDR and SFDVKD. The V segment lost 8 bases and the J segment 0 bases; nucleotides outside the gene matches: 22. The CDR3 covers 21 residues. The CDR3 DNA follows: TGTGCCACCACAAATACTAGGGGACAGGGATGGGACTTTTATAGCAATCAGCCCCAGCATTTT. It encodes CATTNTRGQGWDFYSNQPQHF.

The CDR3 DNA reads TGTGCCAGCAGCTTAAGTTTGGCTAATGAAAAACTGTTTTTT. Protein sequence: CASSLSLANEKLFF. The chain links TRBV11-2 to TRBJ1-4; no reliable D call. The CDR3 has 14 amino acids. Per germline, CDR1 SGHAT and CDR2 FQNNGV. The V gene lost 2 bases and the J gene lost 3 bases, with 7 bases spanning the gap.

The gene calls are TRBV18 and TRBJ1-5; D unresolved. Trimming stripped 5 bases from V and 3 bases from J, with 5 bases between. The CDR3 covers 12 residues. Germline CDR1 reads KGHSH; CDR2 reads LQKENI. The CDR3 DNA is TGTGCCAGCTCATTGTCCAATCAGCCCCAGCATTTT. Protein: CASSLSNQPQHF.

V usage is TRBV6-5 and J usage is TRBJ1-5; D call uncertain. This CDR3 has 14 amino acids. Germline V gene lookup returns CDR1 MNHEY and CDR2 SVGAGI. The V end was cut by 6 bases, the J end by 7 bases, with 16 bases between. CDR3 sequence reads: CASSRDNPRQPQHF. The CDR3 coding sequence is TGTGCCAGCAGCCGCGACAATCCCCGGCAGCCCCAGCATTTT.